This TCR beta chain was identified during a study of shared clonotypes between healthy human individuals. Study-wide findings and caveats: When compared with the clonotypes that were shared by all four sorted-subset donors, the non-shared clonotypes turned out to have lower generation probabilities.

Profiled with immunoSEQ multiplex PCR; TCRdb holds only in-frame clones, not every one. The data contain 950,000 to 1,300,000 clones, roughly 70% of them singletons. On this clone: The antigen is undetermined.

With 4 bases clipped from V and 0 bases from J, the junction kept 12 bases outside the gene matches. Germline V CDR1 and CDR2: MDHEN, SYDVKM. This CDR3 spans 19 amino acids. Sequenced sample: memory CD4+ T cells sorted from blood. As for subset: CD45RA-negative fraction. This rearrangement joins TRBV28 to TRBJ1-5; TRBD1 matches at 10 bases. The source of this sequence is a man between 18 and 29 years old in good health. CDR3 sequence: CASSSRTGGLGYSNQPQHF. The CDR3 DNA sequence: TGTGCCAGCAGTTCTAGGACAGGGGGGTTAGGTTATAGCAATCAGCCCCAGCATTTT.